One sample yielded the 30 T cell receptor beta chains listed below, sequenced in a study of blood T cell repertoires in COVID-19. Assay: immunoSEQ multiplex PCR; the TCRdb copy retains only in-frame clones and omits some. The table shows 60,000 to 80,000 clones, with about nine tenths occurring only once. Sequenced sample: peripheral blood. These receptors were collected from a human donor in a cohort sampled during active COVID-19.

The J gene is TRBJ2-1, the V gene TRBV7-9; the match to TRBD2 covers 7 bases. V shed 5 bases, J shed 2 bases, and the junction held 12 bases outside the gene matches. CDR1 is SEHNR and CDR2 is FQNEAQ in the germline V gene (reference sequence). This CDR3 region has 17 residues. The CDR3 region is CASSPSARGRAYNEQFF. DNA for the CDR3: TGTGCCAGCAGCCCATCGGCTCGAGGGAGGGCCTACAATGAGCAGTTCTTC.

This chain connects TRBV7-2 to TRBJ2-2; possibly TRBD1 for D (6 bases). Trimming took off 5 bases at V and 3 bases at J, with 16 bases between the two ends. There are 16 residues in the CDR3. Germline lookup yields CDR1 SGHTA and CDR2 FQGNSA. The CDR3 region is CASSIQGGLYTGELFF. For the CDR3, the DNA is TGTGCCAGCAGCATACAGGGCGGGTTATACACCGGGGAGCTGTTTTTT.

V usage is TRBV28 and J usage is TRBJ2-7; TRBD2 aligns across 7 bases. Germline CDR1 and CDR2: MDHEN and SYDVKM. This CDR3 contains 12 residues. Trimming at V came to 5 bases and at J to 3 bases, leaving 1 base not matched to a gene. CDR3 bases: TGTGCCAGCAGTGGGGGGGGCTACGAGCAGTACTTC. Amino acid sequence: CASSGGGYEQYF.

J is TRBJ1-6 and V is TRBV6-2 or TRBV6-3; 11 nucleotides agree with TRBD1. The CDR3 is 17 residues long. The germline CDR1 and CDR2 sequences are MNHEY and SVGEGT. Trimming at V came to 5 bases and at J to 6 bases, leaving 9 bases not matched to a gene. The CDR3 DNA follows: TGTGCCAGCAGTAATACCGGGACAGGGGGTTCTAATTCACCCCTCCACTTT. As protein: CASSNTGTGGSNSPLHF.

This chain uses TRBV2 with TRBJ2-7; D gene ambiguous. Trimming cost V 6 bases and J 4 bases, with 7 bases left between them. The CDR3 extends over 11 amino acids. Germline-derived CDR1 and CDR2 are SNHLY and FYNNEI. CDR3 nucleotides: TGTGCCAGCAGATCGGAGTACGAGCAGTACTTC. This sequence encodes CASRSEYEQYF.

The gene calls are TRBV11-2 and TRBJ2-3; the D gene is possibly TRBD1 (5 bases). Trimming removed 0 bases from V and 6 bases from J, with 13 bases in between. The CDR3 contains 15 residues. From germline, CDR1 is SGHAT and CDR2 FQNNGV. The CDR3 DNA reads TGTGCCAGCAGCTTAGATCCCAGGGCAGGGGATACGCAGTATTTT. It is translated as CASSLDPRAGDTQYF.

This CDR3 reads CASSQGVVQETQYF. The CDR3 nucleotides are TGTGCCAGCAGCCAAGGCGTAGTTCAAGAGACCCAGTACTTC. The chain couples TRBV4-2 to TRBJ2-5; D is uncertain. This CDR3 has 14 residues. The germline gives CDR1 LGHNA, CDR2 YNFKEQ. Trimming cost V 1 base and J 2 bases, with 8 bases left between them.

The chain has TRBV5-1 and TRBJ2-1, with 8 bases matching TRBD2. Trimming cost V 7 bases and J 1 base; bases outside gene matches: 10. Germline V gene data show CDR1 as SGHRS and CDR2 as YFSETQ. The CDR3 is 16 amino acids. The CDR3: CASGGTSIGSYNEQFF. The CDR3 coding sequence is TGCGCCAGCGGCGGGACTAGTATCGGGTCCTACAATGAGCAGTTCTTC.

This sequence joins TRBV4-3 and TRBJ2-2; D may be TRBD1 (6 bases). Germline CDR1 and CDR2: LGHNA and YSLEER. The CDR3 consists of 18 residues. V lost 2 bases and J lost 4, with 20 bases in between. The CDR3 DNA reads as TGCGCCAGCAGCCAATTTCTCGCAGGGGCGTCGGGCACCGGGGAGCTGTTTTTT. Amino acids: CASSQFLAGASGTGELFF.

The V gene is TRBV7-2, the J gene TRBJ1-1; no definite D call. Deletions cut 5 bases from V and 12 bases from J, with 25 bases between. CDR1 is SGHTA, CDR2 FQGNSA, per germline. The CDR3 consists of 15 residues. The CDR3, as DNA: TGTGCCAGCAGCCCCCCTCGAAGTTACTCGCCTACTCCTTTCTTT. Amino acid sequence: CASSPPRSYSPTPFF.

V gene TRBV24-1 combines with J gene TRBJ2-5; TRBD2 agrees at 9 bases. Germline CDR1 reads KGHDR; CDR2 reads SFDVKD. Trimming cost V 3 bases and J 4 bases; bases outside gene matches: 11. This CDR3 spans 17 amino acids. This CDR3 is CATSDTTGTSRAETQYF. CDR3 coding DNA: TGTGCCACCAGTGATACCACCGGGACTAGCCGGGCAGAGACCCAGTACTTC.

The chain links TRBV9 to TRBJ1-1; possibly TRBD1 for D (5 bases). The CDR3 loop spans 12 amino acids. V lost 4 bases to trimming and J lost 8 bases, with 12 bases between them. Germline V gene sequence: CDR1 SGDLS, CDR2 YYNGEE. CDR3: CASSSGHEEAFF. CDR3 in DNA: TGTGCCAGCAGCTCAGGACACGAAGAAGCTTTCTTT.

The CDR3, as DNA: TGTGCCAGCAGTTATACTCTAGCGGGAGGAGAGACCCAGTACTTC. Translated: CASSYTLAGGETQYF. The chain has TRBV5-4 and TRBJ2-5; TRBD2 matches 11 bases. CDR3 size: 15 residues. Unmatched junction bases numbered 7, after V lost 5 bases and J lost 4 bases. Looked up from germline, CDR1 is SGHNT and CDR2 is YYREEE (reference sequence).

The V call is TRBV23-1, the J call TRBJ1-4; D may be TRBD1 (6 bases). TRBV23-1 is labeled an ORF, and its function is uncertain. Trimming cost V 2 bases and J 6 bases, with 16 bases left between them. CDR3 length: 16 residues. The CDR3 DNA reads TGCGCCAGCAGTCAAACACAGGGAGACTTATATGAAAAACTGTTTTTT. Translating gives CASSQTQGDLYEKLFF.

The rearrangement joins TRBV3-1 (or the pseudogene TRBV3-2) to TRBJ1-2; TRBD1 matches 8 bases. Per the germline V gene, CDR1 is LGHDT and CDR2 is YNNKEL (reference sequence). The CDR3 runs to 13 residues. Trimming removed 4 bases from V and 8 bases from J; junction bases left unmatched: 6. CDR3 DNA sequence: TGTGCCAGCAGCCTCCGACAGGGGAAGGGCTACACCTTC. The encoded protein is CASSLRQGKGYTF.

The chain links TRBV5-5 to TRBJ2-5; 14 bases line up with TRBD2. This CDR3 comprises 15 residues. Unmatched junction bases numbered 2, after V lost 3 bases and J lost 4 bases. Germline loops: CDR1 SGHKS, CDR2 YYEKEE (reference sequence). This CDR3 reads CASSSGLAGVETQYF. As DNA, the CDR3 is TGTGCCAGCAGCTCGGGACTAGCGGGAGTAGAGACCCAGTACTTC.

The chain combines TRBV4-3 with TRBJ2-5, with 9 nucleotides matching TRBD1. From germline, CDR1 is LGHNA and CDR2 YSLEER. Germline trimming cut 2 bases from V and 5 bases from J; bases unmatched to any gene: 6. CDR3 length: 15 amino acids. CDR3 nucleotides: TGCGCCAGCAGCCAAAGGACAGGGGCCCGGGAGACCCAGTACTTC. Encoded protein: CASSQRTGARETQYF.

This clone showed up just a few times. V and J are TRBV7-6 and TRBJ2-5; TRBD1 might be the D (8 bases). V shed 3 bases and J shed 1 base, with 12 bases lying between them. The CDR3 totals 15 residues. Germline V gene lookup returns CDR1 SGHVS and CDR2 FNYEAQ. This CDR3 is CASSFTGGVQETQYF. In nucleotides, the CDR3 is TGTGCCAGCAGCTTCACAGGGGGGGTCCAAGAGACCCAGTACTTC.

This sequence joins TRBV18 and TRBJ2-5, with a tentative D call TRBD1 (6 bases). This CDR3 spans 13 amino acids. V dropped 5 bases and J dropped 5 bases, with 12 bases sitting between them. Germline CDR1 KGHSH, CDR2 LQKENI. The CDR3 DNA reads as TGTGCCAGCTCAATACAGGGATTTGAGACCCAGTACTTC. This translates into CASSIQGFETQYF.

V gene TRBV19 combines with J gene TRBJ2-3, with 11 bases fitting TRBD2. The trim removed 4 bases at V and 5 bases at J, leaving 5 bases unmatched. CDR3 length: 15 residues. Germline CDR1 is LNHDA and CDR2 is SQIVND (reference sequence). The CDR3 here is CASSKLAGEGDTQYF. The CDR3 DNA sequence: TGTGCCAGTAGTAAACTAGCGGGAGAAGGAGATACGCAGTATTTT. The entire variable domain, with the rest obtained from reference TRBV19 and TRBJ2-3, is as follows: DGGITQSPKYLFRKEGQNVTLSCEQNLNHDAMYWYRQDPGQGLRLIYYSQIVNDFQKGDIAEGYSVSREKKESFPLTVTSAQKNPTAFYLCASSKLAGEGDTQYFGPGTRLTVL.

This chain links TRBV18 with TRBJ2-1, with 10 bases matching TRBD2. The CDR3 is made up of 16 amino acids. Looked up from germline, CDR1 is KGHSH and CDR2 is LQKENI. V gave up 3 bases and J gave up 5 bases; unmatched junction bases: 7. The CDR3 DNA follows: TGTGCCAGCTCACCTAGGGGGACTAGCGCTGACAATGAGCAGTTCTTC. Protein product: CASSPRGTSADNEQFF.

This clone has just one count. The V call is TRBV10-3, the J call TRBJ2-1, with 10 nucleotides matching TRBD1. CDR3 length: 15 amino acids. From germline, CDR1 is ENHRY and CDR2 SYGVKD. Trimming at V came to 8 bases and at J to 8 bases, leaving 12 bases not matched to a gene. CDR3 region: CAIGRGTGVVDEQFF. CDR3 in DNA: TGTGCCATCGGAAGAGGGACAGGGGTTGTCGATGAGCAGTTCTTC.

This clone was found once. The J gene is TRBJ2-7, the V gene TRBV28; 10 bases fit TRBD1. With 6 bases clipped from V and 4 bases from J, the junction kept 12 bases outside the gene matches. CDR1 and CDR2 (germline): MDHEN, SYDVKM. The length of the CDR3 is 16 residues. DNA of the CDR3: TGTGCCAGCAGCCCCTACCCGGGACAGGGGTATTACGAGCAGTACTTC. Translating it yields CASSPYPGQGYYEQYF.

The chain carries TRBV11-2 and TRBJ2-7; no clear D. V lost 5 bases and J lost 3, with 8 bases in between. CDR3 size: 12 residues. Germline-derived CDR1 and CDR2 are SGHAT and FQNNGV. CDR3 coding DNA: TGTGCCAGCAGCCCCCGAGGCTACGAGCAGTACTTC. Encoded protein: CASSPRGYEQYF.

This sequence joins TRBV2 and TRBJ2-3, with TRBD1 as a possible D gene (6 bases). Trimming pared 11 bases from V and 2 bases from J, leaving 20 bases between. The CDR3 spans 15 residues. Germline CDR1 is SNHLY and CDR2 is FYNNEI. This CDR3 is CALTPGTGHTDTQYF. CDR3 nucleotides: TGTGCCTTGACGCCGGGGACGGGACACACAGATACGCAGTATTTT.

The chain combines TRBV7-9 with TRBJ1-5; 7 positions agree with TRBD1. Per germline, CDR1 SEHNR and CDR2 FQNEAQ (reference sequence). There are 13 residues in the CDR3. Trimming took 5 bases from V and 7 from J; bases not matched to a gene: 5. CDR3 sequence reads: CASSRQGGQPQHF. The CDR3 region has the DNA TGTGCCAGCAGCCGACAGGGCGGCCAGCCCCAGCATTTT. Based on the CDR3 plus reference TRBV7-9 and TRBJ1-5, the full variable domain is DTGVSQNPRHKITKRGQNVTFRCDPISEHNRLYWYRQTLGQGPEFLTYFQNEAQLEKSRLLSDRFSAERPKGSFSTLEIQRTEQGDSAMYLCASSRQGGQPQHFGDGTRLSIL.

This clone is a singleton in its sample. The V call is TRBV7-2, the J call TRBJ2-7; TRBD2 matches 9 bases. The length of the CDR3 is 15 residues. The junction had 10 bases not matched to a gene; V was cut back by 1 base and J by 9 bases. From germline, CDR1 is SGHTA and CDR2 FQGNSA. The CDR3 here is CASSLGSSGRIGQYF. The CDR3 DNA sequence: TGTGCCAGCAGCTTAGGTTCCAGCGGGAGGATCGGGCAGTACTTC.

This rearrangement joins TRBV7-3 to TRBJ2-5; 8 nucleotides match TRBD1. CDR3 size: 15 residues. Losses at the gene ends were 5 bases for V and 2 bases for J; bases not matched to a gene: 7. The V gene's germline CDR1 is SGHTA and CDR2 FQGTGA. The CDR3: CASSKQTGAQETQYF. The CDR3 DNA reads TGTGCCAGCAGCAAACAGACAGGGGCTCAAGAGACCCAGTACTTC.

V and J are TRBV5-1 and TRBJ1-4; TRBD1 agrees at 7 bases. The germline gives CDR1 SGHRS, CDR2 YFSETQ. V lost 0 bases, J lost 7 bases, and 6 bases stayed unmatched. This CDR3 contains 15 residues. CDR3 DNA: TGCGCCAGCAGCTTGGGTGGGTACAGGGGTGAAAAACTGTTTTTT. As protein: CASSLGGYRGEKLFF.

V usage is TRBV28 and J usage is TRBJ2-5, with 7 positions matching TRBD2. The CDR3 extends over 16 amino acids. The V gene end was trimmed by 6 bases and the J gene end by 6 bases; junction bases not matched to a gene: 16. Germline V lookup: CDR1 MDHEN, CDR2 SYDVKM. The CDR3 protein is CASSTLRAGAQKTQYF. The CDR3 coding sequence is TGTGCCAGCAGCACACTTCGGGCGGGAGCTCAAAAGACCCAGTACTTC.